The clone carrying this T cell receptor (beta chain) was seen a handful of times. The target antigen is unknown. Repertoires were generated with immunoSEQ multiplex PCR, while TCRdb's copy carries only in-frame clones and drops some. This sample yields fewer than 8,000 clones, of which approximately 80% are seen a single time; roughly an eighth belongs to the top ten. This sample was included in a study of immune cell composition in non-small cell lung cancer. Germline CDR1 is SGHRS and CDR2 is YFSETQ. There are 13 residues in the CDR3. V was cut by 6 bases and J by 3 bases, with 11 bases left in between. The study, taken as a whole, reports: Clones >0.5% enriched in tumour were rarer in adenocarcinoma (around 35%) than squamous (roughly 80%).

This sequence originates from a human donor with non-small cell lung cancer. V gene TRBV5-1 combines with J gene TRBJ2-3, with D hard to call. Sequencing was done on a sample of lung tumor tissue. The CDR3 protein is CASTPAETDTQYF. CDR3 bases: TGCGCCAGCACCCCGGCGGAGACAGATACGCAGTATTTT.